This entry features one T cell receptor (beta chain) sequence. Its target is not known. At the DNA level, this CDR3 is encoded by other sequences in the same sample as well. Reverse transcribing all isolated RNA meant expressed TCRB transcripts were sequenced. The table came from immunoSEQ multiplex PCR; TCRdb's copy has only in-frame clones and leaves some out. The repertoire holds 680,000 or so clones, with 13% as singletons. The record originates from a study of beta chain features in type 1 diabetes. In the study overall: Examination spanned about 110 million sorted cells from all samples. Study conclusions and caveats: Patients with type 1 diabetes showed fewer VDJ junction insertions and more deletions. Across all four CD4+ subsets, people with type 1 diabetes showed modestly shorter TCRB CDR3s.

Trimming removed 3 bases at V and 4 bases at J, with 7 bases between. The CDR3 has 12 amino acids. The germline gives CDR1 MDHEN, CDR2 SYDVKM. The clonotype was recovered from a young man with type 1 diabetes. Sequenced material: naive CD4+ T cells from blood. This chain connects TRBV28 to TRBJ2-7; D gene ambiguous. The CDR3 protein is CASSLSSYEQYF. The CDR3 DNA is TGTGCCAGCAGTTTGTCGAGTTACGAGCAGTACTTC.